This paragraph reports one T cell receptor beta chain. Its specificity is not known. Scientists ran DNA taken from cultured CD4+ T cells through the Oncomine TCR Beta short-read assay for sequencing. MiXCR, applied by TCRdb to the PCR reads, yields one record per CDR3 protein. The table has several thousand distinct CDR3 sequences, around 50% seen once. This sample was taken from a study of vaccination and CD4 T cells after COVID-19. Study as a whole: Post-vaccine sampling followed dose two by a median around 74 days (range 14 to 241).

CDR1 and CDR2 (germline): MNHEY, SVGEGT. The V gene lost 5 bases and the J gene lost 2 bases, with 15 bases spanning the gap. This CDR3 comprises 15 residues. Sample treatment: approximately nine-day PBMC culture with coronavirus spike peptide pools or control peptides (ViraFEST assay). The collection of CD4+ T cells from the unexposed donor took place before the COVID-19 pandemic (2011-2018). Peptide-pool expansion of antigen-specific T cells preceded TCR sequencing in ViraFEST. Sequencing was performed on CD4+ T cells from blood, cultured in vitro. The chain recombines TRBV6-2 or TRBV6-3 with TRBJ2-5; no definite D call. The origin of this receptor is a human donor in good health. The CDR3 region has the DNA TGTGCCAGCAGTGGCCGTCGAGGTGGGCAAGAGACCCAGTACTTC. Translation gives CASSGRRGGQETQYF.